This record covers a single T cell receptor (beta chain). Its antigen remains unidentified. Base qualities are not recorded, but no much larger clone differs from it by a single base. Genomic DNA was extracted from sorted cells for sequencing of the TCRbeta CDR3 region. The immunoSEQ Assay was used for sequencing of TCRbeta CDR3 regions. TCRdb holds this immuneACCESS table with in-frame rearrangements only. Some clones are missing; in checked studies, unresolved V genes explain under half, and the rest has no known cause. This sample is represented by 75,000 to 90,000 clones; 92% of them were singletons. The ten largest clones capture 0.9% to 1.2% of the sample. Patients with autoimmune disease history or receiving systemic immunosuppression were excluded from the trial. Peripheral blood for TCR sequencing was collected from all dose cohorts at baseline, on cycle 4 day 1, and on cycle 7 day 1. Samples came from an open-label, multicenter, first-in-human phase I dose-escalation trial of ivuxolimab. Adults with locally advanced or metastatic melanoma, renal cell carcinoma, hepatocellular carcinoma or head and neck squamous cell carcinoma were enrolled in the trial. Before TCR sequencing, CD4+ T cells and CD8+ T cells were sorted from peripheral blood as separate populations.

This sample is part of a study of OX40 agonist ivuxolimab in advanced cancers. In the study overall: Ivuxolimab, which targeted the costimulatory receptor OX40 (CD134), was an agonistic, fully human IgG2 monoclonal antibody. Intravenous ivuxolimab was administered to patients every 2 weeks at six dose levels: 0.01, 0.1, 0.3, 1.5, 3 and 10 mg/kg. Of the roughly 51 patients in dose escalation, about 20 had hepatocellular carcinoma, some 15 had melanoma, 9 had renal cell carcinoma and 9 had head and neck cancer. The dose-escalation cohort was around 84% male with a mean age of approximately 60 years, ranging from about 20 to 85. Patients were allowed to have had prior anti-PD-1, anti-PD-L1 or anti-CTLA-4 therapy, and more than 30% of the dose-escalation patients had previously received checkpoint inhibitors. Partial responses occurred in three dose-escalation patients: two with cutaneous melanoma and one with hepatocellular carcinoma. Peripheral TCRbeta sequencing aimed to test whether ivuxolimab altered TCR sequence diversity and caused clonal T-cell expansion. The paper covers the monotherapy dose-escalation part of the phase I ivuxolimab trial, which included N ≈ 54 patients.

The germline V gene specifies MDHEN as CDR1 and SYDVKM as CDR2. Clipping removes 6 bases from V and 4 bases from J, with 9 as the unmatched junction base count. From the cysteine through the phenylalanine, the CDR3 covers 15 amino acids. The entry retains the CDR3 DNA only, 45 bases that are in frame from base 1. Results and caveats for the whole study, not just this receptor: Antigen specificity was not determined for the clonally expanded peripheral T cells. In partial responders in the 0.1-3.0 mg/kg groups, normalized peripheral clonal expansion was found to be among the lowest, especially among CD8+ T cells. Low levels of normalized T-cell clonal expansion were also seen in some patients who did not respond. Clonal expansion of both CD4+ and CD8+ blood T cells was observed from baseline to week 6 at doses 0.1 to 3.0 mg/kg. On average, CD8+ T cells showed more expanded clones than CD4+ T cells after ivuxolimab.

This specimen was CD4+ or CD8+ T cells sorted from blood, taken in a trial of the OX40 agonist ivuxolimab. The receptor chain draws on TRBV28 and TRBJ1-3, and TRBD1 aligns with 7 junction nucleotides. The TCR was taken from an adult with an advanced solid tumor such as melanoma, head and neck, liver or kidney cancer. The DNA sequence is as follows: TGTGCCAGCAGCATCCCGCCGGGACAGGGAAACACCATATATTTT. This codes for CASSIPPGQGNTIYF.